The present TCR beta chain was sequenced within a study of shared clonotypes between healthy human individuals. There are 14 residues in the CDR3. Germline assignment: CDR1 MDHEN and CDR2 SYDVKM. V gave up 8 bases and J gave up 7 bases, with 17 bases separating them. Sequenced by immunoSEQ multiplex PCR; TCRdb stores in-frame clones only, minus some. This table holds some 500,000 clones, 90% to 97% found once. Specimen: naive CD4+ T cells sorted from blood. Subset in this sample: CD45RA+ positively selected. V is TRBV28 and J is TRBJ1-4, with a tentative D call TRBD1 (6 bases). This TCR was sampled from a woman aged 30 to 39 in good health. The CDR3 DNA is TGTGCCAGCTCCCTTCGGGGGGCATTTGAAAAACTGTTTTTT. This encodes CASSLRGAFEKLFF.